The 19 T cell receptor beta chains presented below share a single source sample, sequenced in a study of blood T cell repertoires in COVID-19. The method was immunoSEQ multiplex PCR; TCRdb's version includes in-frame clones alone and lacks a portion of them. The sample lists under 300,000 clones; approximately 88% were seen once. Sequenced: PBMCs or T cells enriched from blood (not recorded which). The receptors were sampled from a woman aged 40 to 50 with acute COVID-19.

V is TRBV7-7 and J is TRBJ2-2; 12 bases align to TRBD2. The CDR3 is made up of 16 amino acids. V shed 2 bases and J 4 bases; nucleotides not matched to a gene: 2. Germline values: CDR1 SSHAT, CDR2 FNYEAQ (reference sequence). The CDR3 is CASSLTSGGPTGELFF. The CDR3 bases are TGTGCCAGCAGCTTAACTAGCGGGGGGCCCACCGGGGAGCTGTTTTTT.

V usage is TRBV18 and J usage is TRBJ2-3; 8 bases align to TRBD2. The CDR3 has 15 amino acids. In germline, CDR1 is KGHSH, CDR2 LQKENI. V lost 3 bases, J lost 2 bases, and 4 bases stayed unmatched. The CDR3 sequence is CASSPSGGPTDTQYF. Written as DNA, the CDR3 is TGTGCCAGCTCACCGTCGGGAGGGCCCACAGATACGCAGTATTTT.

The chain has TRBV20-1 and TRBJ1-5, with 8 positions matching TRBD1. This CDR3 is 14 amino acids long. Trimming cost V 3 bases and J 3 bases; bases outside gene matches: 4. Germline CDR1 is DFQATT and CDR2 is SNEGSKA (reference sequence). CDR3 coding DNA: TGCAGTGCTAGTGGACAGGGTCTCAATCAGCCCCAGCATTTT. This encodes CSASGQGLNQPQHF.

CDR3 sequence reads: CASSEGGNYGYTF. CDR3 coding DNA: TGTGCCAGCAGCGAGGGAGGAAACTATGGCTACACCTTC. The chain links TRBV9 to TRBJ1-2; D uncertain. Trimming removed 3 bases at V and 2 bases at J, with 8 bases between. The length of the CDR3 is 13 residues. Germline CDR1 and CDR2: SGDLS and YYNGEE.

The V call is TRBV27, the J call TRBJ2-1; no definite D call. The CDR3 runs to 13 residues. V was trimmed by 2 bases and J by 3 bases, leaving 5 bases between them. Germline-derived CDR1 and CDR2 are MNHEY and SMNVEV (reference sequence). CDR3 nucleotides: TGTGCCAGCAGTTTACCCTACTACAATGAGCAGTTCTTC. Encoded protein: CASSLPYYNEQFF.

The chain uses TRBV30 and TRBJ2-2; 9 bases align to TRBD2. V shed 1 base, J shed 6 bases, and the junction held 3 bases outside the gene matches. The CDR3 loop spans 14 amino acids. Germline V gene lookup returns CDR1 GTSNPN and CDR2 SVGIG (reference sequence). CDR3: CAWSGGLASGELFF. The CDR3 DNA follows: TGTGCCTGGAGTGGAGGACTAGCGTCCGGGGAGCTGTTTTTT.

This chain connects TRBV7-2 to TRBJ2-2; the match to TRBD1 covers 7 bases. Germline V CDR1 and CDR2: SGHTA, FQGNSA. With V trimmed by 2 bases and J by 0 bases, 3 bases remained unmatched. The CDR3 is 16 amino acids. The CDR3: CASSLLGTANTGELFF. Written as DNA, the CDR3 is TGTGCCAGCAGCTTATTGGGGACAGCGAACACCGGGGAGCTGTTTTTT. The full variable domain, in which reference TRBV7-2 and TRBJ2-2 provide the parts outside the CDR3, is GAGVSQSPSNKVTEKGKDVELRCDPISGHTALYWYRQSLGQGLEFLIYFQGNSAPDKSGLPSDRFSAERTGGSVSTLTIQRTQQEDSAVYLCASSLLGTANTGELFFGEGSRLTVL.

The chain carries TRBV18 and TRBJ1-5; 8 bases are shared with TRBD1. After removal of 4 bases from V and 0 bases from J, the junction contained 11 bases not matched to a gene. The CDR3 has 18 amino acids. Germline V CDR1 and CDR2: KGHSH, LQKENI. CDR3 region: CASSRAGQASYSNQPQHF. The DNA of the CDR3 is TGTGCCAGCTCACGAGCGGGACAGGCGTCTTATAGCAATCAGCCCCAGCATTTT.

The gene calls are TRBV25-1 and TRBJ1-1; D remains ambiguous. CDR1 is MGHDK and CDR2 is SYGVNS in the germline V gene. This CDR3 is built from 12 residues. V was shortened by 2 bases and J by 8 bases, with 9 bases between the two germline ends. CDR3 region: CASSEAGREAFF. CDR3 DNA: TGTGCCAGCAGTGAAGCCGGTCGGGAAGCTTTCTTT.

The chain recombines TRBV9 with TRBJ2-1, with 10 bases lining up with TRBD2. Trimming cost V 2 bases and J 1 base; bases outside gene matches: 3. Germline CDR1 and CDR2: SGDLS and YYNGEE. The CDR3 consists of 16 residues. The CDR3 region has the DNA TGTGCCAGCAGCGTCCGACTAGCGGGTTCCTACAATGAGCAGTTCTTC. This sequence encodes CASSVRLAGSYNEQFF.

The rearrangement links TRBV5-1 to TRBJ2-2; 7 bases map to TRBD1. With V trimmed by 4 bases and J by 4 bases, 4 bases remained unmatched. Germline CDR1 SGHRS, CDR2 YFSETQ. The CDR3 covers 14 residues. CDR3 DNA: TGCGCCAGCAGCCCCGGGACAGTCACCGGGGAGCTGTTTTTT. Residues: CASSPGTVTGELFF.

The chain combines TRBV9 with TRBJ1-6, with a tentative D call TRBD1 (6 bases). V was shortened by 3 bases and J by 7 bases, with 14 bases between the two germline ends. The germline gives CDR1 SGDLS, CDR2 YYNGEE. This CDR3 has 15 amino acids. This chain's CDR3 is CASSAWTESNSPLHF. CDR3 bases: TGTGCCAGCAGCGCGTGGACAGAAAGCAATTCACCCCTCCACTTT.

The chain is built from TRBV7-8 and TRBJ2-5, with TRBD2 identical over 8 bases. J was trimmed by 11 bases and V by 4 bases; bases with no gene match: 9. The CDR3 length is 13 residues. Germline CDR1 and CDR2: SGHVS and FQNEAQ. DNA of the CDR3: TGTGCCAGCAGCTATCTAGCGGGCGGAATTCAGTACTTC. This gives the protein CASSYLAGGIQYF.

This clone has only one observation. The chain combines TRBV4-3 with TRBJ2-3; D is possibly TRBD2 (6 bases). The CDR3 consists of 13 residues. Germline V gives CDR1 LGHNA, CDR2 YSLEER. With 1 base removed from V and 7 bases from J, the gap between germline ends came to 9 bases. The DNA of the CDR3 is TGCGCCAGCAGCCAAGCCCGGACTAATACGCAGTATTTT. It yields the protein CASSQARTNTQYF.

The table lists this clone with a count of one. This chain links TRBV3-1 (or the pseudogene TRBV3-2) with TRBJ2-5; TRBD2 agrees at 11 bases. The CDR3 totals 17 residues. The trim removed 6 bases at V and 1 base at J, leaving 10 bases unmatched. The germline CDR1 and CDR2 sequences are LGHDT and YNNKEL (reference sequence). The CDR3 spells CASRRQTSGSAQETQYF. The CDR3 DNA follows: TGTGCCAGCAGACGACAAACTAGCGGGAGTGCCCAAGAGACCCAGTACTTC.

V and J are TRBV6-2 or TRBV6-3 and TRBJ1-1, with a tentative D call TRBD1 (5 bases). Germline V gives CDR1 MNHEY, CDR2 SVGEGT. The CDR3 contains 13 residues. With 5 bases removed from V and 9 bases from J, the gap between germline ends came to 16 bases. CDR3 protein: CASSLSTGTQAFF. CDR3 sequence (DNA): TGTGCCAGCAGTCTCTCCACAGGAACCCAAGCTTTCTTT.

This sequence joins TRBV7-9 and TRBJ1-3, with D unclear. CDR1 and CDR2 (germline): SEHNR, FQNEAQ (reference sequence). CDR3 length: 14 residues. V was pared by 3 bases and J by 4 bases, with 10 bases between. The CDR3 here is CASSLGTGGNTIYF. DNA of the CDR3: TGTGCCAGCAGCTTGGGCACCGGCGGAAACACCATATATTTT.

This chain links TRBV9 with TRBJ1-6, with a possible D match to TRBD1 (6 bases). In germline, CDR1 is SGDLS, CDR2 YYNGEE. The CDR3 contains 17 residues. Trimming cost V 9 bases and J 6 bases, with 25 bases left between them. The CDR3 nucleotides read TGTGCCACCCATGGACAGCCGACCCTCAAAGGTAATTCACCCCTCCACTTT. It yields the protein CATHGQPTLKGNSPLHF.

The chain has TRBV9 and TRBJ2-3; D unclear. This CDR3 spans 14 amino acids. V was trimmed by 0 bases and J by 6 bases, leaving 11 bases between them. Germline V gene data show CDR1 as SGDLS and CDR2 as YYNGEE. The CDR3 reads CASSVAVAGDTQYF. CDR3 nucleotide sequence: TGTGCCAGCAGCGTAGCGGTAGCCGGGGATACGCAGTATTTT.